This T cell receptor (beta chain) was identified during a study of T cell responses to AZD1222 COVID-19 vaccine. Assay: immunoSEQ multiplex PCR; the TCRdb copy retains only in-frame clones and omits some. The sample yields some 140,000 clones, roughly 93% seen once. The sequence came from an adult who received the AZD1222 COVID-19 vaccine. The sequencing here drew on peripheral blood, taken 28 days after the second AZD1222 dose.

CDR3 DNA sequence: TGTGCCAGCAGCAAAGAGACAGGTGGCGGACCAGATACGCAGTATTTT. Translation: CASSKETGGGPDTQYF. The chain is built from TRBV21-1 and TRBJ2-3; the D call of TRBD1 is as the table states it, not checked on the DNA. TRBV21-1 is classified as a pseudogene. The CDR3 is made up of 16 amino acids.